The 8 T cell receptor beta chains reported below all come from one sample, sequenced in a study of technical replicates of blood from a few donors. Using immunoSEQ multiplex PCR, the repertoire was profiled, and TCRdb retains in-frame clones only, with some absent. Here the sample spans roughly 100,000 clones, around 96% being singletons. What was sequenced was T cells isolated from PBMCs. These receptor sequences come from a human donor in good health.

The gene calls are TRBV4-1 and TRBJ2-1; 9 positions match TRBD2. Germline assignment: CDR1 MGHRA and CDR2 YSYEKL. Unmatched junction bases numbered 6, after V lost 1 base and J lost 8 bases. This CDR3 is built from 15 residues. For the CDR3, the DNA is TGCGCCAGCAGCCAAGTTAGCGGGGGCCCCGATGAGCAGTTCTTC. This sequence encodes CASSQVSGGPDEQFF.

This chain links TRBV2 with TRBJ2-7, with D perhaps TRBD2 (5 bases). CDR1 is SNHLY, CDR2 FYNNEI, per germline. Trimming cost V 10 bases and J 2 bases, with 12 bases left between them. There are 12 residues in the CDR3. CDR3 DNA sequence: TGTGCCACCTTGCGGGCAACCTACGAGCAGTACTTC. Its translation is CATLRATYEQYF.

The chain recombines TRBV7-9 with TRBJ2-7; D perhaps matches TRBD2 (6 bases). This CDR3 is 15 amino acids long. Germline V CDR1 and CDR2: SEHNR, FQNEAQ (reference sequence). Between the trimmed V and J ends, which lost 1 base and 8 bases, there was a span of 18 bases. The CDR3 DNA reads TGTGCCAGCAGCTTAGAGGTGGCTAGGAGGGGTCAGCAGTACTTC. Its protein is CASSLEVARRGQQYF.

The chain uses TRBV7-2 and TRBJ2-1; TRBD2 matches 10 bases. The junction had 4 bases not matched to a gene; V was cut back by 0 bases and J by 5 bases. Germline assignment: CDR1 SGHTA and CDR2 FQGNSA. The CDR3 is made up of 16 amino acids. The CDR3 loop is CASSLALAGAHNEQFF. In nucleotides, the CDR3 is TGTGCCAGCAGCTTAGCGCTAGCGGGAGCCCACAATGAGCAGTTCTTC.

The chain recombines TRBV10-1 with TRBJ2-3, with 8 positions matching TRBD2. This CDR3 comprises 15 residues. The V gene's germline CDR1 is WNHNN and CDR2 SYGVQD (reference sequence). The trim removed 7 bases at V and 4 bases at J, leaving 10 bases unmatched. As DNA, the CDR3 is TGCGCCAGCAAGCCTAGCGGGTATACGTCAGATACGCAGTATTTT. Its protein is CASKPSGYTSDTQYF.

The chain couples TRBV12-5 to TRBJ1-2; no clear D gene. Trimming took off 2 bases at V and 7 bases at J, with 20 bases between the two ends. CDR1 and CDR2 (germline): LGHNT, FRNRAP. The length of the CDR3 is 16 residues. CDR3 sequence: CASGLLTGVSPLGYTF. The CDR3 DNA reads as TGTGCTAGTGGTTTGTTGACCGGGGTCTCTCCACTTGGCTACACCTTC.

J is TRBJ1-1 and V is TRBV6-5; no definite D call. The length of the CDR3 is 10 residues. Germline V gene sequence: CDR1 MNHEY, CDR2 SVGAGI. Trimming pared 7 bases from V and 7 bases from J, leaving 7 bases between. The CDR3: CASIGIEAFF. CDR3 sequence (DNA): TGTGCCAGCATCGGTATTGAAGCTTTCTTT.

V usage is TRBV28 and J usage is TRBJ1-2, with TRBD1 identical over 9 bases. The CDR3 totals 15 residues. V shed 2 bases, J shed 3 bases, and the junction held 4 bases outside the gene matches. In germline, CDR1 is MDHEN, CDR2 SYDVKM. The DNA for the CDR3 is TGTGCCAGCAGTTTACCGTGGACAGGGGACTATGGCTACACCTTC. Protein: CASSLPWTGDYGYTF.